This entry is about one TCR beta chain. The data were obtained in a study of blood T cell repertoires in COVID-19. Overall study context: Collection of acute and convalescent COVID-19 samples took place in the United States, Italy and Spain.

Followed longitudinally, the Seattle patients had been enrolled during active infection. Original data processing: Quantification of nucleated cells was approximated via reference gene primer amplification. Measured with immunoSEQ multiplex PCR; TCRdb has only the in-frame clones, and not every one. Clonal size and the V and J genes are those of that table, whereas D and trimming came from the DNA. The table includes over 130,000 clones, roughly 89% detected once. V lost 0 bases, J lost 3 bases, and 8 bases stayed unmatched. There are 17 residues in the CDR3. Germline CDR1 and CDR2: SGHTS and YDEGEE. The rearrangement links TRBV5-8 to TRBJ1-3; 8 bases align to TRBD1. The source material was peripheral blood. This receptor was identified in a man younger than 45 with COVID-19, enrolled during active disease. CDR3 nucleotides: TGTGCCAGCAGCTTGGTATCGACAGGGGTATATGGAAACACCATATATTTT. Amino acid sequence: CASSLVSTGVYGNTIYF.